The source of this TCR beta chain is a study of early T cells in non-severe SARS-CoV-2 infection (dated by TCRdb to the early 2020s). Background for the entire study: Because TCR sequencing relied on bulk RNA taken from unsorted whole blood, pairing of alpha and beta chains was not possible.

Via the germline V gene (reference sequence), CDR1 is GTSNPN and CDR2 SVGIG. Trimming takes 0 bases from V and 5 bases from J, and the germline ends sit 1 base apart. The CDR3 sequence holds 11 residues, the cysteine and phenylalanine included. Only the CDR3 portion is preserved as DNA: 33 bases, with reading frame beginning at the first base. The library was produced with 5' RACE. The sequencer listed for this sample is NextSeq 500. In the TCR library protocol, unique molecular identifiers were attached to individual cDNA molecules to correct for PCR bias and sequencing error. Both TCR alpha and beta chains were sequenced, and tight co-correlation was observed between alpha and beta sequence abundances in each sample. The original pipeline was this. V gene, J gene and CDR3 annotation of TCR sequences was performed with Decombinator V4. Expanded TCRs were defined as changing significantly between any two time points under a Poisson model with p below 0.0001. TCR abundances were normalised to the total number of TCRs sequenced in each sample and reported as counts per million. TRAV1-2 paired with TRAJ12, TRAJ20 or TRAJ33 defined MAIT TCRs, while TRAV10 paired with TRAJ18 defined iNKT TCRs. VDJdb, accessed on 1 November 2021, was searched for TCRs annotated for CMV, EBV and SARS-CoV-2, and TCRs annotated for more than one antigen were excluded. Starting from the raw public reads, TCRdb applied fastp trimming at Q25, assembled clones with MiXCR and retained in-frame beta chains. Entries are consolidated by CDR3 protein sequence, retaining the most common genes and DNA. The V and J calls reflect TCRdb's pipeline rather than the authors' work. The sample contains approximately 32,000 distinct CDR3 sequences, under 4% of them found a single time. Around 8.4% of the sample belongs to the ten largest clones.

This clonotype appeared a few times. Its antigen specificity is not known. No much larger clone is present one base from it, and per-base qualities are unavailable. Summary of the overall study and its limitations: VDJdb matching was skewed toward anti-spike CD8 responses, so virus-specific expansions were likely underestimated and private and CD4 specificities were missed.

This was a case-control study nested in a cohort of healthcare workers in London, UK, who had nasopharyngeal swab PCR tests and blood samples taken every week. Healthcare workers were recruited during the week of the UK lockdown, between 23 and 31 March 2020, and followed weekly for up to roughly 15 weeks. This receptor was taken from an adult who was a healthcare worker with PCR-confirmed SARS-CoV-2 infection or an uninfected control (not recorded which). Material: whole blood. This chain is built from TRBV30 and TRBJ2-2; the D gene assignment is ambiguous. The nucleotides read TGTGCCTGGAGTGTAACCGGGGAGCTGTTTTTT. It is translated as CAWSVTGELFF. Supplemented by the reference TRBV30 and TRBJ2-2 proteins around the CDR3, the complete variable domain is SQTIHQWPATLVQPVGSPLSLECTVEGTSNPNLYWYRQAAGRGLQLLFYSVGIGQISSEVPQNLSASRPQDRQFILSSKKLLLSDSGFYLCAWSVTGELFFGEGSRLTVL.